The 31 T cell receptor beta chains below were found in one sample sequenced in a study of blood T cell repertoires in COVID-19. Here immunoSEQ multiplex PCR was the method, and the copy in TCRdb shows in-frame clones only, minus some. This table has hundreds of thousands of clones, about nine tenths appearing once. Sequencing was performed on peripheral blood. Receptor source: a woman aged 45-60 years who had recovered from COVID-19.

This chain links TRBV7-9 with TRBJ1-1, with D maybe TRBD1 (6 bases). CDR1 and CDR2 (germline): SEHNR, FQNEAQ (reference sequence). CDR3 length: 13 residues. The V end was cut by 4 bases, the J end by 12 bases, with 18 bases between. The CDR3 loop reads CASSYSTGSLTFF. CDR3 DNA sequence: TGTGCCAGCAGCTATTCGACAGGCAGCTTGACTTTCTTT.

This clone is a singleton in its sample. This specimen includes other DNA sequences encoding the same CDR3. The rearrangement joins TRBV18 to TRBJ1-5, with D perhaps TRBD1 (5 bases). This CDR3 comprises 13 residues. Trimming removed 4 bases from V and 4 bases from J, with 8 bases in between. Germline V gene data show CDR1 as KGHSH and CDR2 as LQKENI. CDR3 nucleotide sequence: TGTGCCAGCTCACTACAGGTTAATCAGCCCCAGCATTTT. Amino acid sequence: CASSLQVNQPQHF.

J is TRBJ1-1 and V is TRBV5-5; TRBD1 might be the D (6 bases). The CDR3 sequence is 13 residues long. The germline V and J ends were trimmed by 2 bases and 5 bases, with 10 bases remaining between them. Germline CDR1 reads SGHKS; CDR2 reads YYEKEE (reference sequence). The CDR3 region has the DNA TGTGCCAGCAGCTTCACAGGGATGACTGAAGCTTTCTTT. Residues: CASSFTGMTEAFF.

This chain connects TRBV6-2 or TRBV6-3 to TRBJ2-3, with 8 bases lining up with TRBD1. J lost 6 bases, V lost 4 bases, and 9 bases had no gene match. CDR3 length: 15 residues. Germline V gene sequence: CDR1 MNHEY, CDR2 SVGEGT. CDR3 nucleotide sequence: TGTGCCAGCAGTTCCGGGCAGGGGGCTATGGATACGCAGTATTTT. It yields the protein CASSSGQGAMDTQYF.

This chain connects TRBV6-2 or TRBV6-3 to TRBJ2-3; TRBD2 agrees at 8 bases. Germline loops: CDR1 MNHEY, CDR2 SVGEGT. J was trimmed by 11 bases and V by 0 bases; bases with no gene match: 16. This CDR3 has 17 residues. The CDR3 sequence: CASSYSPFRLPRGGQYF. In nucleotides, the CDR3 is TGTGCCAGCAGTTACTCCCCTTTTCGTCTGCCACGGGGGGGGCAGTATTTT.

The rearrangement uses TRBV29-1 and TRBJ1-2; D call uncertain. The V end was cut by 3 bases, the J end by 4 bases, with 9 bases between. Germline V gives CDR1 SQVTM, CDR2 ANQGSEA. The CDR3 contains 12 residues. CDR3 bases: TGCAGCGTTGAGCTCACTTCCTATGGCTACACCTTC. This gives the protein CSVELTSYGYTF.

The chain carries TRBV12-1 and TRBJ2-3; no check of the table's D call, TRBD2, against the DNA was made. TRBV12-1 is deemed a pseudogene. The CDR3 contains 15 residues. CDR3: CASSFKAGATDTQYF. The CDR3 nucleotides are TGTGCCAGCAGCTTTAAAGCGGGAGCCACAGATACGCAGTATTTT.

The chain carries TRBV27 and TRBJ2-4, with 8 bases fitting TRBD2. The CDR3 consists of 12 residues. The germline V gene encodes CDR1 MNHEY and CDR2 SMNVEV (reference sequence). Trimming took 6 bases from V and 9 from J; bases not matched to a gene: 4. In nucleotides, the CDR3 is TGTGCCAGCAGCCCTCGGGAGGGCATTCAGTACTTC. Translation gives CASSPREGIQYF.

The V gene is TRBV15, the J gene TRBJ1-1, with D hard to call. Trimming took off 1 base at V and 0 bases at J, with 6 bases between the two ends. CDR3 size: 14 residues. Germline V CDR1 and CDR2: LNHNV, YYDKDF (reference sequence). Here the CDR3 reads CATSRAGLNTEAFF. In DNA form, the CDR3 reads TGTGCCACCAGCAGAGCAGGCTTGAACACTGAAGCTTTCTTT.

The chain has TRBV4-2 and TRBJ2-7; D possibly corresponds to TRBD2 (6 bases). V was clipped by 4 bases and J by 7 bases, with 20 bases between them. The CDR3 runs 15 residues. The germline V gene has CDR1 LGHNA and CDR2 YNFKEQ. The DNA for the CDR3 is TGTGCCAGCAGCCCTCCGGGACTCTTCCTCGAAGAGCAGTACTTC. As protein: CASSPPGLFLEEQYF.

V and J are TRBV19 and TRBJ2-3, with TRBD2 as a possible D gene (6 bases). The CDR3 covers 14 residues. The germline V and J ends were trimmed by 10 bases and 3 bases, with 17 bases remaining between them. Germline V gene lookup returns CDR1 LNHDA and CDR2 SQIVND (reference sequence). The CDR3 loop reads CATRGWAGTDTQYF. CDR3 nucleotides: TGTGCCACCCGGGGGTGGGCGGGGACAGATACGCAGTATTTT. Complete variable domain (other parts from reference TRBV19 and TRBJ2-3): DGGITQSPKYLFRKEGQNVTLSCEQNLNHDAMYWYRQDPGQGLRLIYYSQIVNDFQKGDIAEGYSVSREKKESFPLTVTSAQKNPTAFYLCATRGWAGTDTQYFGPGTRLTVL.

This chain links TRBV4-3 with TRBJ1-6; the D gene is possibly TRBD1 (6 bases). Germline V gene sequence: CDR1 LGHNA, CDR2 YSLEER. CDR3 size: 15 residues. The germline V and J ends were trimmed by 1 base and 6 bases, with 10 bases remaining between them. This CDR3 is CASSQVDRSNSPLHF. In DNA form, the CDR3 reads TGCGCCAGCAGCCAAGTAGACAGGTCTAATTCACCCCTCCACTTT.

This clone was counted only a few times. The CDR3: CASSYSEVPNEQFF. The DNA of the CDR3 is TGTGCCAGCAGTTACTCCGAGGTTCCCAATGAGCAGTTCTTC. This chain uses TRBV6-2 or TRBV6-3 with TRBJ2-1, with D unclear. Germline assignment: CDR1 MNHEY and CDR2 SVGEGT. With 0 bases removed from V and 6 bases from J, the gap between germline ends came to 9 bases. This CDR3 has 14 amino acids.

The chain joins TRBV6-2 or TRBV6-3 to TRBJ2-1; possible D gene TRBD1, 6 bases. Trimming shortened V by 5 bases and J by 0 bases, and 29 bases separated the two germline ends. The CDR3 is made up of 21 amino acids. Per germline, CDR1 MNHEY and CDR2 SVGEGT. DNA for the CDR3: TGTGCCAGCAGTAACTACGTTACATTCTCAGGGGAAGATAGCTCCTACAATGAGCAGTTCTTC. Translation gives CASSNYVTFSGEDSSYNEQFF.

The genes are TRBV6-2 or TRBV6-3 and TRBJ1-1; D call uncertain. The CDR3 runs to 14 residues. V shed 2 bases and J shed 1 base, with 8 bases lying between them. The V gene's germline CDR1 is MNHEY and CDR2 SVGEGT. As DNA, the CDR3 is TGTGCCAGCAGTTACCGGGTATCGAACACTGAAGCTTTCTTT. It codes for CASSYRVSNTEAFF.

The chain carries TRBV6-5 and TRBJ1-1, with a possible D match to TRBD1 (5 bases). V was cut by 6 bases and J by 1 base, with 15 bases left in between. The germline gives CDR1 MNHEY, CDR2 SVGAGI. CDR3 length equals 15 residues. The DNA of the CDR3 is TGTGCCAGCAGATCGTTACAGGTTGGGAACACTGAAGCTTTCTTT. Protein product: CASRSLQVGNTEAFF.

The chain recombines TRBV19 with TRBJ2-5; 7 bases line up with TRBD1. This CDR3 is built from 12 residues. Germline CDR1 and CDR2: LNHDA and SQIVND (reference sequence). Losses at the gene ends were 9 bases for V and 4 bases for J; bases not matched to a gene: 5. This chain's CDR3 is CASQGVGETQYF. CDR3 nucleotide sequence: TGTGCCAGCCAGGGGGTGGGAGAGACCCAGTACTTC.

This chain links TRBV7-2 with TRBJ1-5; D is undetermined. This CDR3 comprises 15 residues. CDR1 and CDR2 from the germline V gene are SGHTA and FQGNSA. Trimming removed 5 bases at V and 4 bases at J, with 15 bases between. The CDR3 coding sequence is TGTGCCAGCAGCCCAGGCGCCAGAGAGAATCAGCCCCAGCATTTT. This gives the protein CASSPGARENQPQHF.

The DNA for the CDR3 is TGCGCCAGCCGCGGGGGGTGGGGAGCGGGAGGCTCCTACGAGCAGTACTTC. Residues: CASRGGWGAGGSYEQYF. This sequence joins TRBV5-1 and TRBJ2-7, with 9 bases fitting TRBD2. V lost 7 bases and J lost 0; bases outside the gene matches: 14. The CDR3 spans 17 residues. Germline V lookup: CDR1 SGHRS, CDR2 YFSETQ.

The gene calls are TRBV6-2 or TRBV6-3 and TRBJ1-4; weak D call: TRBD1 (5 bases). V lost 6 bases to trimming and J lost 0 bases, with 11 bases between them. The germline CDR1 and CDR2 sequences are MNHEY and SVGEGT. This CDR3 is 15 amino acids long. The CDR3 here is CASSLPGATNEKLFF. In nucleotides, the CDR3 is TGTGCCAGCAGCCTGCCGGGGGCAACTAATGAAAAACTGTTTTTT.

This sequence joins TRBV30 and TRBJ2-6; D is unresolved. CDR1 and CDR2 (germline): GTSNPN, SVGIG (reference sequence). Trimming pared 1 base from V and 2 bases from J, leaving 6 bases between. The CDR3 runs to 14 residues. This CDR3 reads CAWSERAGANVLTF. CDR3 DNA: TGTGCCTGGAGTGAACGGGCTGGGGCCAACGTCCTGACTTTC. The variable domain in full, with the rest retrieved from reference TRBV30 and TRBJ2-6, is SQTIHQWPATLVQPVGSPLSLECTVEGTSNPNLYWYRQAAGRGLQLLFYSVGIGQISSEVPQNLSASRPQDRQFILSSKKLLLSDSGFYLCAWSERAGANVLTFGAGSRLTVL.

This chain joins TRBV2 and TRBJ2-3; 10 bases agree with TRBD2. The CDR3 extends over 14 amino acids. The V gene end was trimmed by 8 bases and the J gene end by 1 base; junction bases not matched to a gene: 3. Germline assignment: CDR1 SNHLY and CDR2 FYNNEI. CDR3 in DNA: TGTGCCAGCCCAGCGGGAGGGGGCACAGATACGCAGTATTTT. The encoded protein is CASPAGGGTDTQYF.

The V gene is TRBV27, the J gene TRBJ1-1; 8 bases map to TRBD1. The V gene end was trimmed by 0 bases and the J gene end by 1 base; junction bases not matched to a gene: 7. CDR1 MNHEY and CDR2 SMNVEV come from the germline V gene (reference sequence). The CDR3 has 17 amino acids. This chain's CDR3 is CASSLSISGGKNTEAFF. DNA for the CDR3: TGTGCCAGCAGTTTATCGATTTCAGGGGGCAAGAACACTGAAGCTTTCTTT.

This chain uses TRBV27 with TRBJ1-2; D is uncertain. CDR1 is MNHEY, CDR2 SMNVEV, per germline (reference sequence). V lost 0 bases, J lost 1 base, and 9 bases lay in between. The CDR3 loop spans 15 amino acids. The CDR3, as DNA: TGTGCCAGCAGTTTATCGGGTGGACTTAACTATGGCTACACCTTC. It yields the protein CASSLSGGLNYGYTF.

The V and J genes are TRBV7-2 and TRBJ2-5; a possible D gene is TRBD2 (6 bases). Germline-derived CDR1 and CDR2 are SGHTA and FQGNSA. The CDR3 is 15 amino acids. V shed 1 base and J shed 6 bases, with 15 bases lying between them. CDR3 coding DNA: TGTGCCAGCAGCTTAGGTCCGGGAGTGAGGAAGACCCAGTACTTC. This codes for CASSLGPGVRKTQYF.

The chain links TRBV3-1 (or the pseudogene TRBV3-2) to TRBJ1-2, with a tentative D call TRBD1 (5 bases). Germline CDR1 LGHDT, CDR2 YNNKEL (reference sequence). The CDR3 is 15 residues long. V was shortened by 1 base and J by 3 bases, with 12 bases between the two germline ends. CDR3: CASSQGAGGYYGYTF. Written as DNA, the CDR3 is TGTGCCAGCAGCCAAGGGGCCGGGGGTTACTATGGCTACACCTTC.

The chain has TRBV19 and TRBJ2-3; D perhaps matches TRBD1 (5 bases). The V gene lost 8 bases and the J gene lost 4 bases, with 10 bases spanning the gap. The CDR3 is 12 amino acids. Germline lookup yields CDR1 LNHDA and CDR2 SQIVND (reference sequence). The CDR3 is CASAGLADTQYF. The CDR3 DNA follows: TGTGCCAGTGCAGGGCTCGCAGATACGCAGTATTTT. The complete variable domain, with remaining parts taken from reference TRBV19 and TRBJ2-3, reads DGGITQSPKYLFRKEGQNVTLSCEQNLNHDAMYWYRQDPGQGLRLIYYSQIVNDFQKGDIAEGYSVSREKKESFPLTVTSAQKNPTAFYLCASAGLADTQYFGPGTRLTVL.

V usage is TRBV19 and J usage is TRBJ1-1; TRBD1 matches 10 bases. The junction had 29 bases not matched to a gene; V was cut back by 5 bases and J by 11 bases. The CDR3 loop spans 20 amino acids. The germline V gene has CDR1 LNHDA and CDR2 SQIVND (reference sequence). This CDR3 is CASSSPSGQGSPYGFFGAFF. Here the CDR3 DNA reads TGTGCCAGTAGTTCTCCGTCGGGACAGGGGTCCCCGTATGGGTTCTTTGGGGCTTTCTTT.

J is TRBJ1-2 and V is TRBV7-8; D is perhaps TRBD1 (5 bases). CDR3 length: 14 residues. CDR1 is SGHVS, CDR2 FQNEAQ, per germline. V shed 5 bases and J shed 3 bases, with 13 bases lying between them. The CDR3 is CASSVGVGDYGYTF. In DNA, the CDR3 is TGTGCCAGCAGCGTCGGTGTAGGGGACTATGGCTACACCTTC.

The genes are TRBV24-1 and TRBJ2-3; 11 nucleotides line up with TRBD2. CDR3 length equals 15 residues. CDR1 and CDR2 (germline): KGHDR, SFDVKD. J gave up 7 bases and V 5 bases, and 7 bases lay outside the gene matches. CDR3 DNA: TGTGCCACCAGTGGTGGTAGCGGGGGGGTAAATACGCAGTATTTT. Translated, it gives CATSGGSGGVNTQYF.

The rearrangement uses TRBV30 and TRBJ1-6, with 7 bases aligning to TRBD1. V gave up 4 bases and J gave up 5 bases; unmatched junction bases: 8. Germline V lookup: CDR1 GTSNPN, CDR2 SVGIG (reference sequence). CDR3 length: 15 amino acids. The CDR3 DNA reads as TGTGCCTGGACCCCCGGGACAGTTAATAATTCACCCCTCCACTTT. Its protein product is CAWTPGTVNNSPLHF.